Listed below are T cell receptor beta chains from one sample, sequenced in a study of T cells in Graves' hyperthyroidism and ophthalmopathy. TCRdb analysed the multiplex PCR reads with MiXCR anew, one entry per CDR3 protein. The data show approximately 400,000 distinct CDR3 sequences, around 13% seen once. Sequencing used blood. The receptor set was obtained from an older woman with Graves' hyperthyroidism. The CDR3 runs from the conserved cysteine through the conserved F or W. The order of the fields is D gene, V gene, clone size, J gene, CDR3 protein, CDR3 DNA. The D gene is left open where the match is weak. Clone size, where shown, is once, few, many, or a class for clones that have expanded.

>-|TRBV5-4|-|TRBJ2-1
CASSPSGSYNEQLF
TGTGCCAGCAGCCCTTCCGGGAGCTACAATGAGCAGCTCTTC
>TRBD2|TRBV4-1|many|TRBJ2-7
CASSHAGGGRYEQYF
TGCGCCAGCAGCCACGCGGGCGGCGGGAGATACGAGCAGTACTTC
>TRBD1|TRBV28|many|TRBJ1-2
CASSPGGGQGNYGYTF
TGTGCCAGCAGTCCGGGGGGGGGACAGGGCAACTATGGCTACACCTTC
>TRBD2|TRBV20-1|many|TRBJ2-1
CSAPHVAGENYNEQFF
TGCAGTGCCCCCCATGTAGCGGGGGAAAACTACAATGAGCAGTTCTTC
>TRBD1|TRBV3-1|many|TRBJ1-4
CASTDTGQADEKLFF
TGTGCCAGCACCGACACGGGACAGGCCGATGAAAAACTGTTTTTT
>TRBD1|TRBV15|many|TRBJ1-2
CATSRLRGTGYTF
TGTGCCACCAGCAGACTCAGGGGGACGGGCTACACCTTC
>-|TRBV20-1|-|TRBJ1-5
CSVKALAAQHF
TGCAGTGTAAAGGCCCTCGCGGCCCAGCATTTT
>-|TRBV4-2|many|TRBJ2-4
CASSQGAGVAKNIQYF
TGTGCCAGCAGCCAAGGGGCAGGGGTTGCCAAAAACATTCAGTACTTC
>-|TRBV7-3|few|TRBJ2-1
CASSSGERTYNEQFF
TGTGCCAGCAGCTCAGGGGAACGCACCTACAATGAGCAGTTCTTC
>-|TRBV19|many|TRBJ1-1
CASSTPDVPVTEAFF
TGTGCCAGTAGTACCCCGGACGTCCCGGTCACTGAAGCTTTCTTT
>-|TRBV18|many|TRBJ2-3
CASSPGVGDTQYF
TGTGCCAGCTCACCCGGGGTAGGAGATACGCAGTATTTT
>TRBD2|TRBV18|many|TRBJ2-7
CASSPFSGKAGEQYF
TGTGCCAGCTCACCCTTTAGCGGGAAGGCCGGCGAGCAGTACTTC
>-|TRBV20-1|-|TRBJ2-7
CSASIQSSYEQYF
TGCAGTGCTAGTATACAGAGCTCCTACGAGCAGTACTTC
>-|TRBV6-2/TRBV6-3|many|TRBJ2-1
CASSYLWSTPVNEQFF
TGTGCCAGCAGTTACCTCTGGTCTACACCGGTAAATGAGCAGTTCTTC
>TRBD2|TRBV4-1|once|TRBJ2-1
CASSQPPSGSLYNEQFF
TGCGCCAGCAGCCAACCCCCTAGCGGGAGTCTTTACAATGAGCAGTTCTTC
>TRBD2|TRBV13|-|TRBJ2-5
CASSTPGTSGRETQYF
TGTGCCAGCAGCACCCCCGGGACTAGCGGGAGAGAGACCCAGTACTTC
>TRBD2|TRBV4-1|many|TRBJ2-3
CASSQPTSGRMYTQYF
TGCGCCAGCAGCCAACCGACTAGCGGGAGGATGTATACGCAGTATTTT
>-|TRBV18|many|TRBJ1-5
CASSPQGFSNQPQHF
TGTGCCAGCTCACCACAAGGGTTTAGCAATCAGCCCCAGCATTTT
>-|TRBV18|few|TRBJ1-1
CAGSPQSGEAFF
TGTGCCGGCTCACCACAGTCTGGGGAAGCTTTCTTT
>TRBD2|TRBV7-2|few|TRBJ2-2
CASSLVLTSGRSTGELFF
TGTGCCAGCAGCTTAGTGCTGACTAGCGGGAGAAGTACCGGGGAGCTGTTTTTT
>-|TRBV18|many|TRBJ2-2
CASSPNRDKTGELFF
TGTGCCAGCTCACCAAACAGGGATAAGACCGGGGAGCTGTTTTTT
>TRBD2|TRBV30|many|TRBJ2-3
CAWGGTRTSGSTDTQYF
TGTGCCTGGGGCGGTACTAGGACTAGCGGGAGTACAGATACGCAGTATTTT
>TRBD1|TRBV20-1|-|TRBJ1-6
CSARISGQSSYNSPPHF
TGCAGTGCTAGAATATCGGGACAGAGCTCCTATAATTCACCCCCCCACTTT
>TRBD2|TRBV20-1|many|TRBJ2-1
CSARETSGGYNEQFF
TGCAGTGCTAGGGAGACTAGCGGGGGTTACAATGAGCAGTTCTTC
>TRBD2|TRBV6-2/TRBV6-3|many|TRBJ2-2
CASSRTSGTGELFF
TGTGCCAGCAGTAGGACTAGCGGTACCGGGGAGCTGTTTTTT
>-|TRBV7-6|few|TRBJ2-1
CASSFRAPNLYNEQFF
TGTGCCAGCAGCTTTAGGGCCCCTAATTTATACAATGAGCAGTTCTTC
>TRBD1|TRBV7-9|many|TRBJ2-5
CASSLAMSGGETQYF
TGTGCCAGCAGCTTAGCGATGTCAGGGGGCGAGACCCAGTACTTC
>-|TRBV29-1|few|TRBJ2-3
CSAALGEVTDTQYF
TGCAGCGCGGCCTTAGGAGAGGTGACAGATACGCAGTATTTT
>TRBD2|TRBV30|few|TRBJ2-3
CAWRGGLGVMDTQYF
TGTGCCTGGAGGGGGGGACTAGGGGTGATGGATACGCAGTATTTT
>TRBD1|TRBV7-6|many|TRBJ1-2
CASSRDSSYGYTF
TGTGCCAGCAGCAGGGACAGCAGCTATGGCTACACCTTC
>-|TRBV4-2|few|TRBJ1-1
CASSQFQDMNTEAFF
TGTGCCAGCAGCCAATTTCAGGACATGAACACTGAAGCTTTCTTT
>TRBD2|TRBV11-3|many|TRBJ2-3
CASSVGLGTTDTQYF
TGTGCCAGCAGCGTCGGACTAGGAACCACAGATACGCAGTATTTT
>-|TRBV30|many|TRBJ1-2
CAWTGGRVDYTF
TGTGCCTGGACCGGCGGGAGGGTTGACTACACCTTC
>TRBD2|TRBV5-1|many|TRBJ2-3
CASSPGGGRSADTQYF
TGCGCCAGCAGCCCAGGCGGCGGGAGGAGCGCAGATACGCAGTATTTT
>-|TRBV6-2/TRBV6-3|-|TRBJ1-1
CASSCGTRLNTEAFF
TGTGCCAGCAGTTGCGGAACCCGGCTGAACACTGAAGCTTTCTTT
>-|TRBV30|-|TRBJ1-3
CALTYSGNTIYF
TGTGCCCTGACCTACTCTGGAAACACCATATATTTT
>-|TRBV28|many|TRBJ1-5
CASSPHRGQPQHF
TGTGCCAGCAGTCCGCATCGAGGCCAGCCCCAGCATTTT
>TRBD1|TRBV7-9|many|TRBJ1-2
CASSLAAQGAFFNTF
TGTGCCAGCAGCTTAGCCGCACAGGGGGCGTTTTTCAACACCTTC
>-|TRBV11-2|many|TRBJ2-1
CASSWSRGSYNEQFF
TGTGCCAGCAGCTGGTCCCGGGGCTCCTACAATGAGCAGTTCTTC